The 9 T cell receptor beta chains below all came from one sample that was sequenced in a study of T cells in Graves' hyperthyroidism and ophthalmopathy. What was amplified from RNA transcripts were TCR beta CDR3 regions. Researchers ran a first-round RT-PCR on the TCR CDR3 using the HTBI primer set. TCRdb ran MiXCR on the multiplex PCR reads and lists one entry per CDR3 protein. The repertoire includes some 800,000 distinct CDR3 sequences, roughly 40% of them detected once, and 7.5% to 9.5% sits in the top ten. The sample consisted of blood. These receptors were obtained from a man aged 18 to 35 with Graves' hyperthyroidism.

About this clonotype itself: This may stem from a read error, because a much larger clone lies one nucleotide away. This rearrangement joins TRBV6-5 to TRBJ1-6, with 7 bases lining up with TRBD1. Germline assignment: CDR1 MNHEY and CDR2 SVGAGI. This CDR3 has 11 amino acids. CDR3 bases: TGTGTCAGCAGTGACGACAGGGACCTCCACTTT. Its protein is CVSSDDRDLHF.

V is TRBV7-2 and J is TRBJ2-6; TRBD1 aligns across 7 bases. There are 18 residues in the CDR3. CDR1 and CDR2 (germline): SGHTA, FQGNSA. With 3 bases clipped from V and 0 bases from J, the junction kept 8 bases outside the gene matches. CDR3 amino acids: CASSFRDSIVSGANVLTF. The CDR3 DNA sequence: TGTGCCAGCAGCTTTCGGGACAGTATAGTCTCTGGGGCCAACGTCCTGACTTTC.

This clonotype was observed many times. The J gene is TRBJ1-5, the V gene TRBV2, with no clear D. V was clipped by 6 bases and J by 1 base, with 7 bases between them. There are 13 residues in the CDR3. Germline CDR1 reads SNHLY; CDR2 reads FYNNEI. CDR3 in amino acids: CASSEESNQPQHF. Here the CDR3 DNA reads TGTGCCAGCAGCGAGGAGAGCAATCAGCCCCAGCATTTT.

In regard to this clonotype: This may stem from a read error, because a much larger clone lies one nucleotide away. The chain has TRBV7-2 and TRBJ1-1; a weak D match, TRBD1 (6 bases). The CDR3 runs 13 residues. Per the germline V gene, CDR1 is SGHTA and CDR2 is FQGNSA. CDR3 residues: CANSARTVDLAFF. CDR3 in DNA: TGTGCCAACAGCGCCAGGACAGTGGATCTTGCTTTCTTT. Combining the CDR3 with reference TRBV7-2 and TRBJ1-1 gives the whole variable domain GAGVSQSPSNKVTEKGKDVELRCDPISGHTALYWYRQSLGQGLEFLIYFQGNSAPDKSGLPSDRFSAERTGGSVSTLTIQRTQQEDSAVYLCANSARTVDLAFFGQGTRLTVV.

This chain joins TRBV11-1 and TRBJ1-2; TRBD1 is a possible D gene (5 bases). The CDR3 is 16 residues long. Trimming took 0 bases from V and 8 from J, leaving 19 bases between them. Germline values: CDR1 SGHAT, CDR2 FQDESV (reference sequence). The CDR3: CASSLAPGTLSEGYTF. The CDR3 coding sequence is TGTGCCAGCAGCTTAGCGCCCGGGACGTTATCGGAGGGCTACACCTTC.

This clonotype was detected many times. The rearrangement uses TRBV4-2 and TRBJ2-6; D might be TRBD1 (5 bases). Trimming pared 5 bases from V and 0 bases from J, leaving 8 bases between. There are 15 residues in the CDR3. Germline loops: CDR1 LGHNA, CDR2 YNFKEQ. The CDR3 loop reads CASSGQNSGANVLTF. The DNA of the CDR3 is TGTGCCAGCAGCGGACAAAACTCTGGGGCCAACGTCCTGACTTTC.

V and J are TRBV5-6 and TRBJ1-1, with D possibly being TRBD1 (5 bases). V dropped 0 bases and J dropped 1 base, with 10 bases sitting between them. The CDR3 is made up of 15 amino acids. CDR1 SGHDT and CDR2 YYEEEE come from the germline V gene. Here the CDR3 reads CASSLDPQGNTEAFF. CDR3 sequence (DNA): TGTGCCAGCAGCTTGGACCCTCAGGGGAACACTGAAGCTTTCTTT. Combining the CDR3 with reference TRBV5-6 and TRBJ1-1 gives the whole variable domain DAGVTQSPTHLIKTRGQQVTLRCSPKSGHDTVSWYQQALGQGPQFIFQYYEEEERQRGNFPDRFSGHQFPNYSSELNVNALLLGDSALYLCASSLDPQGNTEAFFGQGTRLTVV.

This clonotype was counted between two and nine times. This chain links TRBV6-5 with TRBJ1-5, with a weak D call TRBD1 (5 bases). V lost 5 bases to trimming and J lost 5 bases, with 16 bases between them. Per germline, CDR1 MNHEY and CDR2 SVGAGI. The CDR3 runs 15 residues. CDR3 coding DNA: TGTGCCAGCAGTGACCTGACAGAAGCAGATCAGCCCCAGCATTTT. It encodes CASSDLTEADQPQHF.

This sequence joins TRBV7-2 and TRBJ2-5; D may be TRBD1 or TRBD2 (6 bases each). CDR3 length equals 15 residues. CDR1 SGHTA and CDR2 FQGNSA come from the germline V gene. Deletions cut 1 base from V and 9 bases from J, with 18 bases between. CDR3 DNA: TGTGCCAGCAGCTTAGAATTCGGGAGCAGGGGATCCCAGTACTTC. It specifies CASSLEFGSRGSQYF.